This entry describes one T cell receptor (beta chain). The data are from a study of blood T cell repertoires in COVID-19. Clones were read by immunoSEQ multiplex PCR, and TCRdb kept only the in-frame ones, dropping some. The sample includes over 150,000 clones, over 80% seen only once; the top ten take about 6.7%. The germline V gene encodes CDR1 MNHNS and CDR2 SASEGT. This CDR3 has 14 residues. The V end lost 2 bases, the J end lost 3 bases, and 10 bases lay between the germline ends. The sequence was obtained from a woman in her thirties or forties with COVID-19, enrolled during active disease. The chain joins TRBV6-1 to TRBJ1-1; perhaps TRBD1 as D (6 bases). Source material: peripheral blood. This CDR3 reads CASSEQGSHTEAFF. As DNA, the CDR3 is TGTGCCAGCAGTGAACAGGGGAGTCACACTGAAGCTTTCTTT.